Sequencing of this TCR beta chain was carried out in a study of cytomegalovirus exposure and HLA in healthy donors. PCR employed 60 Vbeta and 13 Jbeta primers. The method was immunoSEQ multiplex PCR; TCRdb's version includes in-frame clones alone and lacks a portion of them. Here the sample spans approximately 120,000 clones, 74% being singletons. The sequence derives from a human donor in good health. The source material was PBMCs.

The CDR3 protein is CASSPSTPNTEAFF. CDR3 DNA: TGTGCCAGCTCACCTAGCACACCGAACACTGAAGCTTTCTTT. The chain recombines TRBV18 with TRBJ1-1; D uncertain. There are 14 residues in the CDR3. With 3 bases removed from V and 1 base from J, the gap between germline ends came to 9 bases. The V gene's germline CDR1 is KGHSH and CDR2 LQKENI. Based on the CDR3 plus reference TRBV18 and TRBJ1-1, the full variable domain is NAGVMQNPRHLVRRRGQEARLRCSPMKGHSHVYWYRQLPEEGLKFMVYLQKENIIDESGMPKERFSAEFPKEGPSILRIQQVVRGDSAAYFCASSPSTPNTEAFFGQGTRLTVV.